This T cell receptor (beta chain) is drawn from a study of beta chain features in type 1 diabetes. cDNA synthesis used the whole RNA isolate, giving expressed TCRB sequences. Method: immunoSEQ multiplex PCR; TCRdb's copy keeps in-frame clones and lacks some. This table has about 150,000 clones, more than 9.5% appearing once. Sorting with CD45RO/CCR7/CD25/CD127/CD95/CD27 yielded naive, central memory, regulatory and stem-like memory CD4+ cells. This clone appeared a few times. The sequence was collected from a man between 18 and 35 years old in good health. Sequenced sample: central memory CD4+ T cells from blood.

The CDR3 here is CASIPRGGESTDTQYF. The CDR3 nucleotides read TGTGCCAGCATCCCTAGGGGGGGGGAGAGCACAGATACGCAGTATTTT. J is TRBJ2-3 and V is TRBV7-8; perhaps TRBD2 as D (7 bases). The CDR3 is 16 residues long. Trimming left V 7 bases short and J 0 bases short, with 17 bases between. In germline, CDR1 is SGHVS, CDR2 FQNEAQ.